The sequence of this TCR beta chain was determined in a study of identical twins. The CDR3 consists of 14 residues. V gave up 4 bases and J gave up 7 bases, with 17 bases separating them. Germline CDR1 is SGDLS and CDR2 is YYNGEE. TCRdb called the 5' RACE reads again in MiXCR, with one record for every CDR3 protein. The sample consists of some 760,000 distinct CDR3 sequences, 18% of them appearing once. These data were likewise used in another study, on T cells expressing NK-cell markers.

Sequencing used PBMCs. The sequence derives from a woman between 18 and 30 years old in good health. The genes are TRBV9 and TRBJ1-1; D is unclear. The CDR3 region is CASSRHGVANEAFF. DNA of the CDR3: TGTGCCAGCAGCCGACACGGGGTAGCTAATGAAGCTTTCTTT.